This entry lists 22 T cell receptor beta chains sequenced from one sample in a study of CD8+CD57+ T cells in acquired aplastic anemia. Sequencing was done on patients that had shown CD8+CD57+ cell expansion by flow cytometry. The TCR beta profiling, which covered VDJ combination and CDR3 sequence, was carried out using genomic DNA as the template. TCRdb reanalysed the reads using MiXCR and keeps one entry per CDR3 protein. The sample shows about 160,000 distinct CDR3 sequences, 60% to 80% of them seen only once. The sample taken for sequencing was sorted CD4+, CD8+, or CD8+CD57+ T cells (not recorded which) from PBMCs. These receptors all come from a human donor with aplastic anemia.

The CDR3 reads CASSLVPGTGHEKLFF. The DNA of the CDR3 is TGTGCCAGCAGCTTAGTCCCCGGGACAGGGCATGAAAAACTGTTTTTT. V usage is TRBV11-1 and J usage is TRBJ1-4; TRBD1 matches 9 bases. With 1 base clipped from V and 6 bases from J, the junction kept 6 bases outside the gene matches. Looked up from germline, CDR1 is SGHAT and CDR2 is FQDESV (reference sequence). The CDR3 extends over 16 amino acids.

The V gene is TRBV19, the J gene TRBJ2-5, with D unclear. CDR1 LNHDA and CDR2 SQIVND come from the germline V gene (reference sequence). The V and J ends lost 1 base and 4 bases respectively, with 10 bases between them. The CDR3 contains 14 residues. CDR3 nucleotide sequence: TGTGCCAGTAGTATAGGGGGAAGTGCAGAGACCCAGTACTTC. Translating gives CASSIGGSAETQYF.

Many counts were recorded for this clonotype. The V call is TRBV6-4, the J call TRBJ2-1; D may match TRBD1 or TRBD2 (5 bases each). Trimming shortened V by 3 bases and J by 6 bases, and 15 bases separated the two germline ends. The length of the CDR3 is 15 residues. Germline loops: CDR1 MRHNA, CDR2 SNTAGT. DNA of the CDR3: TGTGCCAGCAGTGAGGCCGTAGAGGGGAGCAATGAGCAGTTCTTC. It yields the protein CASSEAVEGSNEQFF.

The chain has TRBV7-9 and TRBJ1-2; TRBD1 is a possible D gene (5 bases). This CDR3 spans 15 amino acids. Trimming took 2 bases from V and 8 from J, leaving 18 bases between them. CDR1 SEHNR and CDR2 FQNEAQ come from the germline V gene (reference sequence). The chain's CDR3 is CASSLTSGGRRGYTF. The CDR3 region has the DNA TGTGCCAGCAGCTTAACGTCGGGGGGGAGAAGGGGCTACACCTTC.

This sequence joins TRBV2 and TRBJ2-7; D tentatively fits TRBD1 or TRBD2 (5 bases each). The CDR3 is made up of 13 amino acids. Germline-derived CDR1 and CDR2 are SNHLY and FYNNEI. The ends were cut back, 6 bases at V and 5 bases at J, with 14 bases in the middle. CDR3 DNA: TGTGCCAGCAGCGCCGGGACCGAGGACGAGCAGTACTTC. Translation: CASSAGTEDEQYF.

The chain recombines TRBV19 with TRBJ1-6; tentatively, D is TRBD1 (6 bases). V was trimmed by 7 bases and J by 7 bases, leaving 23 bases between them. This CDR3 comprises 17 residues. CDR1 is LNHDA and CDR2 is SQIVND in the germline V gene (reference sequence). The chain's CDR3 is CASTDSTGGIQNSPLHF. As DNA, the CDR3 is TGTGCCAGTACCGACTCGACAGGCGGCATCCAAAATTCACCCCTCCACTTT.

The chain carries TRBV7-3 and TRBJ2-5; 7 bases line up with TRBD1. J gave up 5 bases and V 4 bases, and 7 bases lay outside the gene matches. The CDR3 runs to 14 residues. CDR1 and CDR2 from the germline V gene are SGHTA and FQGTGA. In DNA, the CDR3 is TGTGCCAGCAGCTACTCGGACAGGAGGGAGACCCAGTACTTC. Translation gives CASSYSDRRETQYF.

The chain carries TRBV5-1 and TRBJ2-2; unclear D gene. Germline loops: CDR1 SGHRS, CDR2 YFSETQ. V gave up 1 base and J gave up 3 bases, with 10 bases separating them. The CDR3 totals 15 residues. The CDR3 DNA reads TGCGCCAGCAGCTTGTTACAGAGTGACACCGGGGAGCTGTTTTTT. Protein: CASSLLQSDTGELFF.

The CDR3 DNA is TGCAGTGCTAAAGGGACAGAGAACACCGGGGAGCTGTTTTTT. It specifies CSAKGTENTGELFF. The rearrangement uses TRBV20-1 and TRBJ2-2; 7 bases map to TRBD1. The trim removed 4 bases at V and 1 base at J, leaving 3 bases unmatched. The CDR3 contains 14 residues. Germline CDR1 DFQATT, CDR2 SNEGSKA (reference sequence).

This chain links TRBV29-1 with TRBJ2-1; perhaps TRBD2 as D (5 bases). Germline CDR1 and CDR2: SQVTM and ANQGSEA. Trimming pared 4 bases from V and 8 bases from J, leaving 6 bases between. The CDR3 loop spans 10 amino acids. CDR3 protein: CSVAGYEQFF. DNA of the CDR3: TGCAGCGTTGCGGGATATGAGCAGTTCTTC.

The chain employs TRBV6-4 and TRBJ2-1; 7 positions agree with TRBD2. Germline V gene data show CDR1 as MRHNA and CDR2 as SNTAGT. V dropped 4 bases and J dropped 6; count of bases not matched to a gene: 0. The CDR3 extends over 12 amino acids. CDR3 sequence (DNA): TGTGCCAGCAGTGCGGGGGGCAATGAGCAGTTCTTC. It translates to CASSAGGNEQFF.

The chain employs TRBV2 and TRBJ1-5, with unresolved D. CDR1 SNHLY and CDR2 FYNNEI come from the germline V gene. CDR3 length: 14 amino acids. The germline V and J ends were trimmed by 4 bases and 0 bases, with 7 bases remaining between them. CDR3 nucleotide sequence: TGTGCCAGCAGTGGACGGATTAGCAATCAGCCCCAGCATTTT. This sequence encodes CASSGRISNQPQHF.

This chain connects TRBV6-4 to TRBJ2-2; 8 bases align to TRBD2. The germline CDR1 and CDR2 sequences are MRHNA and SNTAGT. Germline trimming cut 2 bases from V and 7 bases from J; bases unmatched to any gene: 9. This CDR3 has 16 amino acids. CDR3 in amino acids: CASSDKAGDEVGELFF. In DNA form, the CDR3 reads TGTGCCAGCAGTGACAAAGCGGGGGATGAGGTCGGGGAGCTGTTTTTT.

The chain is built from TRBV10-2 and TRBJ2-2; the match to TRBD1 covers 7 bases. Germline loops: CDR1 WSHSY, CDR2 SAAADI. The CDR3 has 13 residues. Unmatched junction bases numbered 6, after V lost 9 bases and J lost 5 bases. The CDR3 region is CASRKGATGELFF. CDR3 nucleotides: TGCGCCAGTCGAAAGGGGGCAACCGGGGAGCTGTTTTTT.

The chain has TRBV29-1 and TRBJ1-2; D is unclear. This CDR3 comprises 10 residues. V was cut by 4 bases and J by 7 bases, with 7 bases left in between. Germline V CDR1 and CDR2: SQVTM, ANQGSEA. The CDR3 protein is CSVAHSGYTF. CDR3 nucleotide sequence: TGCAGCGTTGCACACTCTGGCTACACCTTC.

This clonotype was seen only a few times. V gene TRBV6-4 combines with J gene TRBJ2-1; 12 nucleotides agree with TRBD2. V was pared by 6 bases and J by 7 bases, with 7 bases of the junction left unmatched. CDR3 size: 15 residues. Per germline, CDR1 MRHNA and CDR2 SNTAGT. This CDR3 reads CASRPGLAGGNEQFF. In DNA, the CDR3 is TGTGCCAGCAGACCGGGGCTAGCGGGGGGGAATGAGCAGTTCTTC.

This chain joins TRBV7-3 and TRBJ1-1; 7 nucleotides match TRBD1. Germline V CDR1 and CDR2: SGHTA, FQGTGA. This CDR3 contains 14 residues. The J segment lost 1 base and the V segment lost 4 bases, leaving 3 bases of the junction unmatched. CDR3 residues: CASSSGQANTEAFF. The CDR3 DNA sequence: TGTGCCAGCAGCTCCGGACAGGCGAACACTGAAGCTTTCTTT.

This clonotype was counted between two and nine times. The chain employs TRBV9 and TRBJ2-5; TRBD1 matches at 9 bases. V trimming: 4 bases; J trimming: 4 bases; junction bases outside the gene matches: 2. The CDR3 is made up of 13 amino acids. Germline CDR1 is SGDLS and CDR2 is YYNGEE. For the CDR3, the DNA is TGTGCCAGCAGCCGGACAGGGGCAGAGACCCAGTACTTC. Amino acids: CASSRTGAETQYF.

This clonotype was counted at least ten times. DNA of the CDR3: TGCGCCAGCACCCCCGAGATGTTAGAGACCCAGTACTTC. As protein: CASTPEMLETQYF. This sequence joins TRBV5-1 and TRBJ2-5; D not resolved. Germline V lookup: CDR1 SGHRS, CDR2 YFSETQ. The CDR3 has 13 residues. The germline V and J ends were trimmed by 6 bases and 4 bases, with 13 bases remaining between them.

Many counts were recorded for this clonotype. The J gene is TRBJ2-1, the V gene TRBV10-3; 10 bases agree with TRBD2. V was clipped by 10 bases and J by 5 bases; unmatched bases: 8. The CDR3 has 14 residues. CDR1 is ENHRY, CDR2 SYGVKD, per germline. The CDR3 DNA reads TGTGCCACCCGACCGACTAGCGGGCACAATGAGCAGTTCTTC. Translated, it gives CATRPTSGHNEQFF.

The genes are TRBV20-1 and TRBJ2-7, with 10 bases matching TRBD1. The CDR3 is 16 amino acids. The germline gives CDR1 DFQATT, CDR2 SNEGSKA (reference sequence). Trimming removed 0 bases from V and 7 bases from J; junction bases left unmatched: 12. CDR3 coding DNA: TGCAGTGCTAGAGATCCCGGGACAGGGGACACCGGGGAGCAGTACGTC. Translated: CSARDPGTGDTGEQYV.

This clonotype is categorized as medium-sized (0.01 to 0.1%). The chain carries TRBV2 and TRBJ2-1; D is perhaps TRBD2 (5 bases). Germline CDR1 reads SNHLY; CDR2 reads FYNNEI. The CDR3 totals 16 residues. Trimming removed 4 bases from V and 6 bases from J, with 19 bases in between. The CDR3 here is CASSGRTRPPFNEQFF. The CDR3 nucleotides are TGTGCCAGCAGTGGACGGACTCGCCCCCCGTTCAATGAGCAGTTCTTC.